This T cell receptor (beta chain) comes out of a study of PD-L1 blockade in urothelial cancer. At the level of the study: Blood was evaluated 3 weeks (second dose) and 6 weeks after therapy began.

The data were produced by immunoSEQ multiplex PCR, yet TCRdb's version contains in-frame clones alone and is incomplete. The sample has about 52,000 clones; about three quarters are singletons. In germline, CDR1 is SGHRS, CDR2 YFSETQ. CDR3 length: 16 amino acids. The V segment lost 4 bases and the J segment 7 bases; nucleotides outside the gene matches: 14. Regarding time point: pretreatment peripheral blood. The chain uses TRBV5-1 and TRBJ2-3; 8 bases align to TRBD2. The sequence was collected from an older man with urothelial cancer. Sequencing was performed on PBMCs, taken around atezolizumab (anti-PD-L1) treatment. CDR3 nucleotide sequence: TGCGCCAGCAGCCACCAGACTAGCGAGTGGGAAAATACGCAGTATTTT. It encodes CASSHQTSEWENTQYF.